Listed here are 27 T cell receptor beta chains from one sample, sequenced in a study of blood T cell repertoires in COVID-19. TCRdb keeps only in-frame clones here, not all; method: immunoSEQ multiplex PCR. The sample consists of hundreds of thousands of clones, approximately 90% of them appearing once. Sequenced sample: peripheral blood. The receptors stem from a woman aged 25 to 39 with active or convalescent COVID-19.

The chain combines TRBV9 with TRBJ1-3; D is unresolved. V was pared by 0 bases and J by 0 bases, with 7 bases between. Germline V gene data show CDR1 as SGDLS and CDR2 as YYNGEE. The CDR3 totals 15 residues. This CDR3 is CASSVGVDSGNTIYF. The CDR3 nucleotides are TGTGCCAGCAGCGTAGGAGTCGACTCTGGAAACACCATATATTTT.

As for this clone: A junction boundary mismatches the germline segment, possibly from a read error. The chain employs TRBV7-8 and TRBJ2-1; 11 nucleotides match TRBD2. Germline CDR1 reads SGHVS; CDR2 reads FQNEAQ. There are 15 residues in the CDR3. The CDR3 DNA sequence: TGTGCCAGCAGCTTAGGGGGGACTAGCGGAAGAAGGGGGATCTTC. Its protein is CASSLGGTSGRRGIF.

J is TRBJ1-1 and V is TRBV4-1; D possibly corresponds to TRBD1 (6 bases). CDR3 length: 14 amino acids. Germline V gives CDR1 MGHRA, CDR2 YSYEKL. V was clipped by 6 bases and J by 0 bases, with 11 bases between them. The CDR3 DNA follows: TGCGCCAGCAGATCGTACAGGGTGAACACTGAAGCTTTCTTT. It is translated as CASRSYRVNTEAFF.

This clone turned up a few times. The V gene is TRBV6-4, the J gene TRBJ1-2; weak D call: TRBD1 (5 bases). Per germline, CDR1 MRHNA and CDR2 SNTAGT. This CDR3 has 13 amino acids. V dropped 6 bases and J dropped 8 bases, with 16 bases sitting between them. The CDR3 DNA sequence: TGTGCCAGCAGCGAATACAGGATGGGAGGCTACACCTTC. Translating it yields CASSEYRMGGYTF.

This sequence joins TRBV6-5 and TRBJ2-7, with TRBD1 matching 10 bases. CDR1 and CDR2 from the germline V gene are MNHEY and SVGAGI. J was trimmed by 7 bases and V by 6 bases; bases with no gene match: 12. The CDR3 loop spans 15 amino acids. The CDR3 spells CASRKAGTGVREQYF. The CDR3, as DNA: TGTGCCAGCAGGAAAGCCGGGACAGGGGTGAGAGAGCAGTACTTC.

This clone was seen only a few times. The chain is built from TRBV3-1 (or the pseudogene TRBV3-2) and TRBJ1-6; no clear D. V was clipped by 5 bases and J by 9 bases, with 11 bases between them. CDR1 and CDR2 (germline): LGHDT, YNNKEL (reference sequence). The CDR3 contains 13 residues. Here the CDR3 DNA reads TGTGCCAGCAGCGGAGGGAACATTTCACCCCTCCACTTT. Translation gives CASSGGNISPLHF.

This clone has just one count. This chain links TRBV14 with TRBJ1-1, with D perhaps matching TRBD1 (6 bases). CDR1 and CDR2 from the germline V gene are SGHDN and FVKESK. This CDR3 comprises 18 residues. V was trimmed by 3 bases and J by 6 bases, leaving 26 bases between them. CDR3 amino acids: CASSHTNLTSRTAAEAFF. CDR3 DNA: TGTGCCAGCAGCCACACAAATCTAACTTCCAGGACAGCCGCTGAAGCTTTCTTT.

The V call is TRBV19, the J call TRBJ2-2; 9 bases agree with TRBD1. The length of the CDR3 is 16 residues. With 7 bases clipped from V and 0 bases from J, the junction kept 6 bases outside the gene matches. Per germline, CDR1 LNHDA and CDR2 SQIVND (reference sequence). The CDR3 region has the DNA TGTGCCAGTACCCCAACAGGGGGCACGAACACCGGGGAGCTGTTTTTT. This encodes CASTPTGGTNTGELFF. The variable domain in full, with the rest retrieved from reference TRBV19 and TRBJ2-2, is DGGITQSPKYLFRKEGQNVTLSCEQNLNHDAMYWYRQDPGQGLRLIYYSQIVNDFQKGDIAEGYSVSREKKESFPLTVTSAQKNPTAFYLCASTPTGGTNTGELFFGEGSRLTVL.

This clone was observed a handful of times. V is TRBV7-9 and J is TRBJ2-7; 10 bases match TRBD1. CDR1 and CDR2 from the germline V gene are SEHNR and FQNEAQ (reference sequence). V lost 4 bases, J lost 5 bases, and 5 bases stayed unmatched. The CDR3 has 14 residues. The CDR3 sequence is CASSYRTGGDEQYF. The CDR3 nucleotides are TGTGCCAGCAGCTACCGGACAGGGGGGGACGAGCAGTACTTC.

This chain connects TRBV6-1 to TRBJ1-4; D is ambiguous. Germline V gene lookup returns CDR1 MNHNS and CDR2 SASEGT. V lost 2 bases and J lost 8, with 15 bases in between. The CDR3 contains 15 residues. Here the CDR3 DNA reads TGTGCCAGCAGTGAATACGGATACAGCCGGGAAAAACTGTTTTTT. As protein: CASSEYGYSREKLFF.

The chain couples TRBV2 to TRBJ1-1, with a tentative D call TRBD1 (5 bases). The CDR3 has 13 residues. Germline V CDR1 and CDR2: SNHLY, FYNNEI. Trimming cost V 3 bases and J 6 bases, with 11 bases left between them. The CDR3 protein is CASSEGRVAEAFF. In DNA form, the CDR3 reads TGTGCCAGCAGTGAGGGCAGGGTCGCTGAAGCTTTCTTT.

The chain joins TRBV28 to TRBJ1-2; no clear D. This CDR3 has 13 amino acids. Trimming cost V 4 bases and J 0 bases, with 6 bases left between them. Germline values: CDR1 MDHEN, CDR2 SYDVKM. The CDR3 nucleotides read TGTGCCAGCAGTTCAGTAACTAACTATGGCTACACCTTC. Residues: CASSSVTNYGYTF.

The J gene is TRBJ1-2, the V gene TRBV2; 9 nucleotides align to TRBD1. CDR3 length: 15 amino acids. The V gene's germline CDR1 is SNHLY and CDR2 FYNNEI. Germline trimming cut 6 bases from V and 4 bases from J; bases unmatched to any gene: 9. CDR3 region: CASRVGQGNTYGYTF. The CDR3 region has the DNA TGTGCCAGCAGAGTGGGACAGGGTAATACCTATGGCTACACCTTC.

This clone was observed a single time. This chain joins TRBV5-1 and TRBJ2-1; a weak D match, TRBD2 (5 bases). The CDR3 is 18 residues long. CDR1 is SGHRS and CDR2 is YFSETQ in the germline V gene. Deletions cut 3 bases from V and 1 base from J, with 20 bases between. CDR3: CASSYPTPGSGSYNEQFF. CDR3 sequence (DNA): TGCGCCAGCAGCTACCCTACCCCGGGGAGTGGGTCCTACAATGAGCAGTTCTTC.

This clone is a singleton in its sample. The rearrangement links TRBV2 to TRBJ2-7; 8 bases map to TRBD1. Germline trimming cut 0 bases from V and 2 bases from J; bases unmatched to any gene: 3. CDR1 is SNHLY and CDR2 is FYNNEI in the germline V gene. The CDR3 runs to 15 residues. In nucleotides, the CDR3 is TGTGCCAGCAGTGAAGCGACAGGGGTTACCTACGAGCAGTACTTC. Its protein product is CASSEATGVTYEQYF.

The DNA for the CDR3 is TGTGCCAGCAGTTTACCAGGACAGGGTGGCTATGGCTACACCTTC. Translation gives CASSLPGQGGYGYTF. This chain connects TRBV28 to TRBJ1-2; 8 nucleotides match TRBD1. The CDR3 extends over 15 amino acids. The germline gives CDR1 MDHEN, CDR2 SYDVKM. Trimming at V came to 2 bases and at J to 4 bases, leaving 6 bases not matched to a gene.

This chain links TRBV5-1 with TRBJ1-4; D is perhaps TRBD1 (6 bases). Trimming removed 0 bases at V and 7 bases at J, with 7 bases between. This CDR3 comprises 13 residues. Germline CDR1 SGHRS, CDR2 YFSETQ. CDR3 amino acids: CASSLGGPEKLFF. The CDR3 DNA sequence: TGCGCCAGCAGCTTGGGGGGGCCTGAAAAACTGTTTTTT.

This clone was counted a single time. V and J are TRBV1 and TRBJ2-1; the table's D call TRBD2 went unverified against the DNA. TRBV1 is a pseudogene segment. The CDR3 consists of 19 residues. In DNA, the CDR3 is TGCACCAGCAGCCCACCGGGACTAATAAGGGCGGGCTCCTACAATGAGCAGTTCTTC. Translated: CTSSPPGLIRAGSYNEQFF.

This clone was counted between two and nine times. The CDR3 coding sequence is TGTGCCAGCAGCTATACCAGCGTCACTGAAGCTTTCTTT. Translation gives CASSYTSVTEAFF. The chain is built from TRBV13 and TRBJ1-1; D unresolved. CDR3 length: 13 amino acids. Germline-derived CDR1 and CDR2 are PRHDT and FYEKMQ (reference sequence). Trimming left V 4 bases short and J 4 bases short, with 10 bases between.

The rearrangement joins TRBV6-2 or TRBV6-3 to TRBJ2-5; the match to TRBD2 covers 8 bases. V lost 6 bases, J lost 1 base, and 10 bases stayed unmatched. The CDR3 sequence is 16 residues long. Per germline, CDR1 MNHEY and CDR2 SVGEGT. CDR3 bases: TGTGCCAGCAGCCCGCCGGGCGGGGGGATCCAAGAGACCCAGTACTTC. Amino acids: CASSPPGGGIQETQYF.

The DNA for the CDR3 is TGTGCCAGCAGCCCGGGTCTAGCGGGAGCCCTCTCTGACAATGAGCAGTTCTTC. Residues: CASSPGLAGALSDNEQFF. V usage is TRBV11-2 and J usage is TRBJ2-1; 10 positions agree with TRBD2. Trimming removed 5 bases from V and 5 bases from J; junction bases left unmatched: 15. The CDR3 is 18 residues long. Germline V gene lookup returns CDR1 SGHAT and CDR2 FQNNGV.

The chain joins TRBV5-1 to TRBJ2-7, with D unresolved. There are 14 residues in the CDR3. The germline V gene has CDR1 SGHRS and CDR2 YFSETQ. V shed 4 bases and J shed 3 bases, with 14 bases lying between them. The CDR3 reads CASSQASQVYEQYF. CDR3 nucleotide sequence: TGCGCCAGCAGCCAGGCCTCTCAGGTCTACGAGCAGTACTTC.

The CDR3 protein is CAWNSRTGKLANYGYTF. The CDR3 region has the DNA TGTGCCTGGAACTCCCGGACAGGGAAGTTAGCTAACTATGGCTACACCTTC. This sequence joins TRBV30 and TRBJ1-2, with 8 nucleotides matching TRBD1. Germline values: CDR1 GTSNPN, CDR2 SVGIG (reference sequence). V shed 4 bases and J 0 bases; nucleotides not matched to a gene: 13. There are 17 residues in the CDR3.

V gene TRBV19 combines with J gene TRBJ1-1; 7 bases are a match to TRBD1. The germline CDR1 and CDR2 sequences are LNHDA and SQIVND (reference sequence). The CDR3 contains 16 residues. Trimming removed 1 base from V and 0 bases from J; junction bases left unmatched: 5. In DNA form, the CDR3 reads TGTGCCAGTAGTATAGCGAACAGGGGACTGAACACTGAAGCTTTCTTT. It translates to CASSIANRGLNTEAFF.

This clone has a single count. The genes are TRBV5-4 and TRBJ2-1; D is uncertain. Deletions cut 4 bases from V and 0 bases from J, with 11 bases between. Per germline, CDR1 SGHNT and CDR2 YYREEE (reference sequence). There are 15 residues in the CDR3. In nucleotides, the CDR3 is TGTGCCAGCAGCCCGCTACAGAGCTCCTACAATGAGCAGTTCTTC. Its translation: CASSPLQSSYNEQFF.

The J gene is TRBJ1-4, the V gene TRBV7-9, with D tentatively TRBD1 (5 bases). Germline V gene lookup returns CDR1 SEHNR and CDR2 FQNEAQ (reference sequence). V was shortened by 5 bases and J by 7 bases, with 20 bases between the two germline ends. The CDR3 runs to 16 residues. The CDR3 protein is CASSQRLGVFGEKLFF. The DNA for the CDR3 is TGTGCCAGCAGCCAAAGGCTAGGGGTATTTGGTGAAAAACTGTTTTTT.

The CDR3 DNA reads TGTGCTAGTGGTGATAGCGGACAGGGGCTGGAGACCCAGTACTTC. This codes for CASGDSGQGLETQYF. This chain links TRBV12-5 with TRBJ2-5; 9 positions match TRBD1. CDR3 size: 15 residues. Germline CDR1 LGHNT, CDR2 FRNRAP. V was pared by 5 bases and J by 5 bases, with 9 bases of the junction left unmatched.